Shown below are 7 T cell receptor beta chains from a single sample sequenced in a study of blood T cell repertoires in COVID-19. Here immunoSEQ multiplex PCR was the method, and the copy in TCRdb shows in-frame clones only, minus some. The sample contains hundreds of thousands of clones, 81% of which appear only once. Sequencing used peripheral blood. The receptors originated from a woman older than 75 with COVID-19, enrolled during active disease.

The chain is built from TRBV18 and TRBJ1-1, with D possibly TRBD1 on 6 matching bases. Trimming left V 6 bases short and J 1 base short, with 18 bases between. Germline-derived CDR1 and CDR2 are KGHSH and LQKENI. The length of the CDR3 is 16 residues. The CDR3 DNA reads TGTGCCAGCTCCCCGGGAGGGGGGCGGGCGAACACTGAAGCTTTCTTT. As protein: CASSPGGGRANTEAFF.

This clone was seen a single time. As DNA, the CDR3 is TGTGCCAGCAGCGGCGGGGACAGGGGCTACAATGAGCAGTTCTTC. Translation: CASSGGDRGYNEQFF. The V gene is TRBV11-3, the J gene TRBJ2-1; the match to TRBD1 covers 10 bases. CDR3 length equals 15 residues. The V and J ends lost 5 bases and 3 bases, in that order; junction bases with no gene match: 4. Germline CDR1 is SGHNT and CDR2 is YENEEA.

DNA for the CDR3: TGTGCCAGCTCTCCATGGGGGGGAGGCACTGAAGCTTTCTTT. It yields the protein CASSPWGGGTEAFF. This chain connects TRBV18 to TRBJ1-1; a possible D gene is TRBD1 (5 bases). There are 14 residues in the CDR3. V was pared by 6 bases and J by 4 bases, with 15 bases between. Germline V CDR1 and CDR2: KGHSH, LQKENI.

The chain joins TRBV7-2 to TRBJ1-6; the D is unclear. CDR1 is SGHTA and CDR2 is FQGNSA in the germline V gene. This CDR3 has 13 amino acids. Trimming removed 2 bases from V and 3 bases from J, with 2 bases in between. CDR3 bases: TGTGCCAGCAGCTTACTCTATAATTCACCCCTCCACTTT. Translation: CASSLLYNSPLHF.

The chain links TRBV5-1 to TRBJ1-4, with TRBD1 matching over 7 bases. The CDR3 loop spans 14 amino acids. Germline V gene sequence: CDR1 SGHRS, CDR2 YFSETQ. V lost 4 bases and J lost 3; bases outside the gene matches: 3. The CDR3, as DNA: TGCGCCAGCAGCCAAGGGGGCTCTAATGAAAAACTGTTTTTT. This encodes CASSQGGSNEKLFF.

This clone was seen only once. The chain employs TRBV10-3 and TRBJ1-1; the D is unclear. The ends were cut back, 6 bases at V and 0 bases at J, with 8 bases in the middle. The V gene's germline CDR1 is ENHRY and CDR2 SYGVKD. The CDR3 runs to 13 residues. Here the CDR3 reads CAIRSQVNTEAFF. The DNA for the CDR3 is TGTGCCATCAGATCTCAGGTGAACACTGAAGCTTTCTTT.

J is TRBJ2-3 and V is TRBV6-6, with D possibly matching TRBD2 (5 bases). Per the germline V gene, CDR1 is MNHNY and CDR2 is SVGAGI (reference sequence). The CDR3 consists of 16 residues. V dropped 5 bases and J dropped 1 base, with 16 bases sitting between them. The CDR3 loop is CASSPHNSAGTDTQYF. CDR3 coding DNA: TGTGCCAGCAGTCCCCATAATAGCGCTGGCACAGATACGCAGTATTTT.